The subject of this entry is one T cell receptor (beta chain). The clone's antigen remains unknown. Reads for this sample came from an Illumina HiSeq 2000. 5'RACE template switching, by which a universal primer site and unique molecular identifiers were added, was used to make TCR beta cDNA libraries. Priming for cDNA synthesis came from the TCR beta constant segment, and two successive PCR amplification steps followed. Per the authors' processing: MIGEC handled demultiplexing of the reads and grouping by UMI, while MiTCR was used to assemble and quantify clonotypes. To remove erroneous sequences, TCR cDNA sequences were retained only when supported by two or more reads. The tcR package was used for downstream repertoire analysis, with clonotypes matched between fractions based on CDR3 nucleotide sequence plus V segment. VDJmatch was used to annotate antigen specificity against VDJdb, with one amino acid substitution in CDR3 permitted. TCRdb reprocessed the reads, and each CDR3 protein sequence is entered once, without DNA. The V and J calls were determined by TCRdb, not by the authors. This sample's clone table shows some 390,000 distinct CDR3 sequences. The biggest ten clones account for over 8.5% of the sample.

From a lookup of the germline V gene, CDR1 and CDR2 are MNHEY and SVGAGI. Taken from cysteine to phenylalanine, the CDR3 has 15 residues. The record lacks a DNA sequence. These data belong to a study of T cells expressing NK-cell markers (TCRdb year 2020). Context from the whole study: Eight donors provided sorted CD3+CD56+NKG2C+, CD3+CD56+NKG2C- and CD3+CD56-NKG2C+ T-cell subsets, whose TCR beta-chain repertoires were profiled. Among the eight sequenced donors, only one was HCMV-seronegative, while the other seven were HCMV-seropositive. The study sequenced eight donors, all healthy volunteers chosen at random: three men and five women. Libraries were sequenced as 2 x 150 bp reads on Illumina HiSeq 2000/2500, MiSeq or NextSeq. What the authors observed across the whole study: Whether the expanded NKG2C-expressing T cell clones were specific for HCMV antigens was left unclear. For about 6 donors, the dominant CD3+CD56+NKG2C+ clonotypes were among the top 10 CD8+ clonotypes and accounted for 1.0-7.0% of CD8+ T cells. Those dominant clonotypes were again the most abundant among CD3+CD56-NKG2C+ cells in a few donors, at about 28.3-60.1%.

A commercial ELISA kit detecting HCMV-specific IgG in serum was used to determine HCMV serostatus. Ficoll density gradient centrifugation was used to isolate peripheral blood mononuclear cells from blood. Sequences were obtained from blood T cells: a sorted CD56 or NKG2C T cell subset, CD4+ or CD8+ T cells, or bulk PBMC T cells (not recorded which). This clonotype was sampled from a woman in her fifties or sixties in good health. Donor details come from another sample of the same person, matched by shared clones. Recombination linked TRBV6-5 to TRBJ1-6; TCRdb's D call, TRBD1, is unchecked because there is no DNA. Here the CDR3 is given as CASSPAGSSNSPLHF.